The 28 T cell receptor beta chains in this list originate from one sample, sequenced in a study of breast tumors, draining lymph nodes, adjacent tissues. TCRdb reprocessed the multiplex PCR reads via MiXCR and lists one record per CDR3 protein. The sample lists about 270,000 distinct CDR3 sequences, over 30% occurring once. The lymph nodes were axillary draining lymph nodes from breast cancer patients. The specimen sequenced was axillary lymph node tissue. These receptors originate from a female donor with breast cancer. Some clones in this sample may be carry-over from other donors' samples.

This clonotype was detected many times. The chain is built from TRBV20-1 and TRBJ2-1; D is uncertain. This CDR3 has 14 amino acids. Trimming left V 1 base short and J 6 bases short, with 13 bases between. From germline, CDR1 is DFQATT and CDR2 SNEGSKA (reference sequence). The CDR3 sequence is CSARASLSVNEQFF. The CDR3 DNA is TGCAGTGCTAGAGCTTCTCTGTCGGTCAATGAGCAGTTCTTC.

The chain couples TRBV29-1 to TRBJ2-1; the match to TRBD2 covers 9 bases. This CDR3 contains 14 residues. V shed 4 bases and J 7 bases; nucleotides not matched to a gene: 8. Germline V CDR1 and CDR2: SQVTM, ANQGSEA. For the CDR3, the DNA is TGCAGCGTTGTTAGTGCGGGAGGGCGGAATGAGCAGTTCTTC. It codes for CSVVSAGGRNEQFF.

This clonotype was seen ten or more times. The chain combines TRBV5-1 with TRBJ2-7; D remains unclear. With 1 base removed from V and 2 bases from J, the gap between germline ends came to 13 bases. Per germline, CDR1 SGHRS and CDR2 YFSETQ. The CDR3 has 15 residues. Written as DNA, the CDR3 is TGCGCCAGCAGCTTGCGGTCACAACCAACCTACGAGCAGTACTTC. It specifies CASSLRSQPTYEQYF.

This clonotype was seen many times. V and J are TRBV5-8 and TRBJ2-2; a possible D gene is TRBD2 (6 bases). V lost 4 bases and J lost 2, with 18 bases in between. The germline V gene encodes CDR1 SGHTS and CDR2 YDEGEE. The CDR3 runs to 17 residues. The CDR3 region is CASSPDSGTPNTGELFF. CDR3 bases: TGTGCCAGCAGCCCGGATTCCGGGACTCCTAACACCGGGGAGCTGTTTTTT.

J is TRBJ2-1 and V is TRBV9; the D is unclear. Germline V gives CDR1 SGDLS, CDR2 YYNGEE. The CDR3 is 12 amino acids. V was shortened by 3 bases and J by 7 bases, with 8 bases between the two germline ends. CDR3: CASSDGPNEQFF. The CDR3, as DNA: TGTGCCAGCAGCGACGGCCCTAATGAGCAGTTCTTC.

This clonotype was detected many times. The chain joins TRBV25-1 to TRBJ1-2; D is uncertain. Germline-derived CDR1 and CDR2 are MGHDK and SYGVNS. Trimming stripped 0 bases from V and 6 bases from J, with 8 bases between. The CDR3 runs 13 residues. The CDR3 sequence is CASSEYEANGYTF. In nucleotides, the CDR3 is TGTGCCAGCAGTGAATATGAAGCCAATGGCTACACCTTC.

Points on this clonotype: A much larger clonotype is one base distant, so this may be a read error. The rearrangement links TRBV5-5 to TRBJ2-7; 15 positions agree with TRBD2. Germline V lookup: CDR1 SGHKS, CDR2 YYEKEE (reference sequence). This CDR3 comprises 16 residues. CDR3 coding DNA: TGTGCCAGCAGCCCGGGACTAGCGGGAGGAAAATACGGGCAGTACTTC. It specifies CASSPGLAGGKYGQYF.

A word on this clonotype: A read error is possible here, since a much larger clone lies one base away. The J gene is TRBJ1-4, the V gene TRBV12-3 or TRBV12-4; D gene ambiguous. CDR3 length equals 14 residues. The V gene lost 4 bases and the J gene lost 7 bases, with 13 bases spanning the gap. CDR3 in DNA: TGTGCCAGCAGTTGCGCGGGTCCAGGTGAAAAACTGTTTTTT. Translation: CASSCAGPGEKLFF.

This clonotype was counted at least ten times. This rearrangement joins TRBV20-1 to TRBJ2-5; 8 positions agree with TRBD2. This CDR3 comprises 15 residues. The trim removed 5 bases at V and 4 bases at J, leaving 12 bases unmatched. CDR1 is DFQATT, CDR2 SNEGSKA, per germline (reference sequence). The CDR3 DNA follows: TGCAGTGCTTCCAATTTAGGGACTAGACGAGAGACCCAGTACTTC. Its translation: CSASNLGTRRETQYF.

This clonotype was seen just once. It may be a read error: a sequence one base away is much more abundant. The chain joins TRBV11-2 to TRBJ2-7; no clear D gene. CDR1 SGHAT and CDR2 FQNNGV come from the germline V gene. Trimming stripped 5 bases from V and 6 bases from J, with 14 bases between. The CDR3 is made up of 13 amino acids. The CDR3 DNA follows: TGTGCCAGCAGCCCCTTGGGGTTCTCCGAGCAGTACTTC. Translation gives CASSPLGFSEQYF. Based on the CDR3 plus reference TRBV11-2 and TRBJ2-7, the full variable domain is EAGVAQSPRYKIIEKRQSVAFWCNPISGHATLYWYQQILGQGPKLLIQFQNNGVVDDSQLPKDRFSAERLKGVDSTLKIQPAKLEDSAVYLCASSPLGFSEQYFGPGTRLTVT.

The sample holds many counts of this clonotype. The chain's CDR3 is CASSSPFTGAGVDTQYF. For the CDR3, the DNA is TGTGCCAGCAGCTCCCCCTTCACAGGGGCCGGGGTGGATACGCAGTATTTT. V usage is TRBV7-8 and J usage is TRBJ2-3, with 7 bases aligning to TRBD1. Germline CDR1 SGHVS, CDR2 FQNEAQ. Germline trimming cut 4 bases from V and 6 bases from J; bases unmatched to any gene: 16. This CDR3 has 17 amino acids.

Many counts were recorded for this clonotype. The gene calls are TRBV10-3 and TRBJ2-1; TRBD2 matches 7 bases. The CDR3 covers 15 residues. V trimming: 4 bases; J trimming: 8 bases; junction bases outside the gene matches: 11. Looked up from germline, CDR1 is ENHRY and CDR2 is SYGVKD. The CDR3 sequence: CAISVGGSFSDEQFF. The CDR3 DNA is TGTGCCATCAGTGTAGGCGGGAGTTTTTCGGATGAGCAGTTCTTC.

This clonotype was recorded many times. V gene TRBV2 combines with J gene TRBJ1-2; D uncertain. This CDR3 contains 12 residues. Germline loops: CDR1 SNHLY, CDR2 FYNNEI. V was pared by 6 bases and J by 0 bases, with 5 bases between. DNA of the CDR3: TGTGCCAGCAGACGCGCTAACTATGGCTACACCTTC. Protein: CASRRANYGYTF. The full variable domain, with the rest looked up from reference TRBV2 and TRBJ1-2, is EPEVTQTPSHQVTQMGQEVILRCVPISNHLYFYWYRQILGQKVEFLVSFYNNEISEKSEIFDDQFSVERPDGSNFTLKIRSTKLEDSAMYFCASRRANYGYTFGSGTRLTVV.

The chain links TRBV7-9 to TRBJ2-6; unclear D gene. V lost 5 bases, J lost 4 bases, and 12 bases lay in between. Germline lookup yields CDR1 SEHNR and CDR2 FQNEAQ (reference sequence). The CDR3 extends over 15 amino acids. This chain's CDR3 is CASSRTVPGANVLTF. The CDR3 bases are TGTGCCAGCAGCCGGACGGTCCCCGGGGCCAACGTCCTGACTTTC.

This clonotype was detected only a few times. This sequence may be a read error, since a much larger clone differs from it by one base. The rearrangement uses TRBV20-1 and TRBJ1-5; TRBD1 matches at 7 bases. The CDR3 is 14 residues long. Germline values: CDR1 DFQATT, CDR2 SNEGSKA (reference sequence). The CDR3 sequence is CSASEGAGNPPQHF. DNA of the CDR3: TGCAGTGCTAGCGAGGGGGCCGGCAATCCGCCCCAGCATTTT.

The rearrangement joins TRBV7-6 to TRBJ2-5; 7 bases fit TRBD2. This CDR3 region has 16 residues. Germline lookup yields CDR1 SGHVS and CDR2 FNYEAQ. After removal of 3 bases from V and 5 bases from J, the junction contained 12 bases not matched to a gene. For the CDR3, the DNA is TGTGCCAGCAGCTTGGGGGGGGTGAACACCGGGGAGACCCAGTACTTC. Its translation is CASSLGGVNTGETQYF.

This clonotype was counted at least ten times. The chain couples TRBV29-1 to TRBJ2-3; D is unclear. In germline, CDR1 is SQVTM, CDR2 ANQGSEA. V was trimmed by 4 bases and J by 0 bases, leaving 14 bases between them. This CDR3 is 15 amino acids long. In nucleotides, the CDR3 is TGCAGCGTTGCTGAACTATCCACTAGCACAGATACGCAGTATTTT. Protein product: CSVAELSTSTDTQYF.

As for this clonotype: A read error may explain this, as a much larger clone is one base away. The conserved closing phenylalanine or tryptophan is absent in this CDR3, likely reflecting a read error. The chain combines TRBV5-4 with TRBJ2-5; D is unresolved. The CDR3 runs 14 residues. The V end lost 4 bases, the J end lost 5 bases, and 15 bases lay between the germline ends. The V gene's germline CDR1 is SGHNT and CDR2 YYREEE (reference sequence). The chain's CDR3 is CASSVWRERETQYL. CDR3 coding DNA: TGTGCCAGCAGCGTCTGGCGTGAGAGGGAGACCCAGTACCTC.

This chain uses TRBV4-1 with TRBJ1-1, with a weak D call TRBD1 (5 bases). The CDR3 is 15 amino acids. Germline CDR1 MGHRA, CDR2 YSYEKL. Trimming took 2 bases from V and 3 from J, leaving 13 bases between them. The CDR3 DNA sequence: TGCGCCAGCAGCCAACCTATTATACAGGACACTGAAGCTTTCTTT. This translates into CASSQPIIQDTEAFF.

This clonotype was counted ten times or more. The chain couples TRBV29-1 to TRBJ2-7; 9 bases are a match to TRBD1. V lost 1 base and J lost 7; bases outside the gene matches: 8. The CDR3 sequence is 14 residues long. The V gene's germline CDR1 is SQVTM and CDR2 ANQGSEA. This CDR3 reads CSVEGQGGIFEQYF. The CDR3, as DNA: TGCAGCGTTGAAGGACAGGGGGGCATTTTTGAGCAGTACTTC.

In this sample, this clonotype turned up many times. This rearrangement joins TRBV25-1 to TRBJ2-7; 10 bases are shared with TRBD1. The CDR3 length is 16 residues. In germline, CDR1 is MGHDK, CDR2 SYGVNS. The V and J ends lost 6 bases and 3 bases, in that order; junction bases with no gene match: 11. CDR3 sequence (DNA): TGTGCCAGCAGCAGAGCCCCCGGGACAGGGGACTACGAGCAGTACTTC. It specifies CASSRAPGTGDYEQYF.

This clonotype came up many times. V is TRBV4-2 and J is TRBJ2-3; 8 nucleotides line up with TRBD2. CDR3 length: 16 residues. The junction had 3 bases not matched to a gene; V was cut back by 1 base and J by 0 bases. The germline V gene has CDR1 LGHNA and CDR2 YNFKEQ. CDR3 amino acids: CASSQAGTSSTDTQYF. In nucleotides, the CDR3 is TGTGCCAGCAGCCAAGCCGGGACTAGTAGCACAGATACGCAGTATTTT.

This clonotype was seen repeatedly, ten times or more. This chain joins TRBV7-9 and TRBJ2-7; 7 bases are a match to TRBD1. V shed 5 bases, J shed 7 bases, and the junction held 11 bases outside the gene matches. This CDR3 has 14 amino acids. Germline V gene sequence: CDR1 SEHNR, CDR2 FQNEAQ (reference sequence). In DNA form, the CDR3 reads TGTGCCAGCAGCCCCCGACAGGGAATGGGGGAGCAGTACTTC. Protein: CASSPRQGMGEQYF. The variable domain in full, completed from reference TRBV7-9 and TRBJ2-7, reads DTGVSQNPRHKITKRGQNVTFRCDPISEHNRLYWYRQTLGQGPEFLTYFQNEAQLEKSRLLSDRFSAERPKGSFSTLEIQRTEQGDSAMYLCASSPRQGMGEQYFGPGTRLTVT.

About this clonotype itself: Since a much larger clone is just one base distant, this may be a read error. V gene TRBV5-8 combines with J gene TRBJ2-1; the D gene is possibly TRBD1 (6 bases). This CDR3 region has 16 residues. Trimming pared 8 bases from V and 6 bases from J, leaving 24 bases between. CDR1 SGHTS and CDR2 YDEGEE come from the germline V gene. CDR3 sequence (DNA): TGTGCCAGTAGCGCCGGACTCTCGGGGACAATCAATGAGCAGTTCTTC. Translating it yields CASSAGLSGTINEQFF.

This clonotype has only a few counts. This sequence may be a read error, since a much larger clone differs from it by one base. This CDR3 reads CSASWSELQATQYF. Written as DNA, the CDR3 is TGCAGTGCTAGTTGGTCAGAACTCCAAGCGACCCAGTACTTC. The chain joins TRBV20-1 to TRBJ2-5; no definite D call. Germline V gives CDR1 DFQATT, CDR2 SNEGSKA (reference sequence). CDR3 length: 14 residues.

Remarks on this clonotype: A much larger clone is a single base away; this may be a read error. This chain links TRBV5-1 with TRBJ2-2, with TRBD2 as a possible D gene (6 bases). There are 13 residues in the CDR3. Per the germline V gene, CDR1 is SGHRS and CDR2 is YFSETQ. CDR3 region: CASSLLATGELLF. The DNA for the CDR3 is TGCGCCAGCAGCTTACTAGCCACCGGGGAGCTGCTTTTT.

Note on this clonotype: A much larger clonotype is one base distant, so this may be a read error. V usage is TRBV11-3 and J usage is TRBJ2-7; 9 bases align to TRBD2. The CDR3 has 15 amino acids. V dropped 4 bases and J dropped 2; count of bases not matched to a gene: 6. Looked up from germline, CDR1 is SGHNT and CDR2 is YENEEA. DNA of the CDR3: TGTGCCAGCAGCTCAACTAGCGGGCCAACCTACGAGCAGTACTTC. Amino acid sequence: CASSSTSGPTYEQYF.

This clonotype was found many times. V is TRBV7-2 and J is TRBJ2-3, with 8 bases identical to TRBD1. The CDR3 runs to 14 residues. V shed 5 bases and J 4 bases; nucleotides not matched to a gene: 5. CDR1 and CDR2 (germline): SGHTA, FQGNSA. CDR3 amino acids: CASSPGQGPDTQYF. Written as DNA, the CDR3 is TGTGCCAGCAGCCCTGGACAGGGCCCAGATACGCAGTATTTT.